This TCR beta chain derives from a study of T cells after yellow fever vaccination (dated by TCRdb to 2018 to 2020). For the study in its entirety: The SMART-Seq v4 Ultra Low Input RNA kit was used to prepare libraries from fractions with low cell numbers. Bulk TCR alpha and beta repertoires were sequenced longitudinally to track T-cell clones before and after primary and booster YFV17D yellow fever vaccination. Two healthy male donors, one aged 18 to 30 and one aged 30 to 40 years, were included in the cohort. Blood was drawn at multiple timepoints before and after primary and secondary immunization, with bulk PBMC replicates and cell subsets isolated. Findings and caveats that apply to the study as a whole: Because the study included only a couple of donors, the extent to which the findings can be generalized is limited. A small share of clonotypes occurred in both CD4 and CD8 compartments, likely arising from convergent recombination. Computational filtering was required because FACS-sorted repertoires could contain abundant contaminating clonotypes from the bulk population. The secondary T-cell response was weaker than the primary response but faster, peaking on day 5 instead of day 15. After the booster, most clones that had expanded after primary vaccination were detected again (approximately 95% of CD4 and around nine tenths of CD8), suggesting broad maintenance of memory.

Counted from cysteine to phenylalanine, this CDR3 has 14 amino acids. The entry retains the CDR3 DNA only, 42 bases that are in frame from base 1. According to the germline V gene (reference sequence), CDR1 reads LNHDA and CDR2 reads SQIVND. V is reduced by 6 bases and J by 3 bases, leaving a spacing of 14 bases between them. This sample's treatment or condition label indicates: live attenuated yellow fever vaccine strain. A standard Ficoll-Paque protocol was used to isolate PBMCs from peripheral blood. CD4 and CD8 T-cell fractions were isolated with Dynabeads CD4 and CD8 positive selection kits. TriZol was used to extract RNA from bulk PBMCs, from CD4 and CD8 fractions, and from dextramer-positive and dextramer-negative fractions. With respect to this clonotype: Its binding antigen is unknown. No much larger clone is present one base from it, and per-base qualities are unavailable.

Sequencing instrument: Illumina NovaSeq 6000. Synthesis of TCR cDNA relied on 5'RACE template switching, a step that introduced a universal primer site along with unique molecular identifiers. Priming of cDNA synthesis was performed from both the TCR alpha and TCR beta constant segments. Library amplification involved two PCR steps, and the second step added sample barcodes and sequencing adapters. Libraries were sequenced on Illumina HiSeq 2500 (2x100 bp) or NovaSeq (2x150 bp). The authors' pipeline ran thus. Reads were demultiplexed and collapsed into UMI consensus sequences with MIGEC, and V(D)J alignment was performed with MiXCR. Vaccine-responding clonotypes were defined with edgeR using replicate PBMC samples, requiring FDR below 0.01 and a log2 fold change above 5 up to day 15. Bulk clonotypes were assigned CD4 or CD8 identity according to which sequenced CD4 or CD8 repertoire held them at higher abundance. TCRdb's own reprocessing of the public reads used fastp at Q25 and MiXCR and kept productive beta chains. Merged by CDR3 protein, the rows form single entries marked with the most common genes and DNA. TCRdb's processing, not the study's, gives the V and J calls here. This sample holds about 130,000 distinct CDR3 sequences; roughly 8.2% were observed only once. Of the sample, almost 40% is held by the ten largest clones.

Source: CD8+ T cells sorted from PBMCs, taken on the day of the yellow fever booster vaccination. The sequence was obtained from a man aged 18 to 30 who received the YFV17D yellow fever vaccine. The V gene is TRBV19 and the J gene is TRBJ1-1; TRBD1 is possibly the D segment (5 matching bases). The CDR3 amino acid sequence is: CASRNPGLDTEAFF. The nucleotides are TGTGCCAGTAGGAACCCAGGGTTGGACACTGAAGCTTTCTTT.